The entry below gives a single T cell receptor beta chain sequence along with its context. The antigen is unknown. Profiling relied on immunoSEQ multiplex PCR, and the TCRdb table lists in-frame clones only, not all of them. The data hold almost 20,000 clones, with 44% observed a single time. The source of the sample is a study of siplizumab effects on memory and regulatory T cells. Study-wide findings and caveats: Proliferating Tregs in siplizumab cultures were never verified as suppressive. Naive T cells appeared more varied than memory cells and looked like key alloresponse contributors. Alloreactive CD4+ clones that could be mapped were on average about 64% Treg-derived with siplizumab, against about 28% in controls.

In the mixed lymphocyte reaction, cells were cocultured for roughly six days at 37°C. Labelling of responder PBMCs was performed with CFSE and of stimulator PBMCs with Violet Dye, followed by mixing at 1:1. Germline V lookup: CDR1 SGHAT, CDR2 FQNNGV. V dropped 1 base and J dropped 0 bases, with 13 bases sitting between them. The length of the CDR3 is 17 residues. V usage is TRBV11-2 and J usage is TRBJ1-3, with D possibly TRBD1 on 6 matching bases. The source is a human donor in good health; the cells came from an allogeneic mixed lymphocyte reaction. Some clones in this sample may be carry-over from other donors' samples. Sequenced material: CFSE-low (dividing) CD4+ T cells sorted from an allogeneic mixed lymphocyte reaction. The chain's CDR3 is CASSLVRGPLSGNTIYF. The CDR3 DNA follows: TGTGCCAGCAGCTTAGTCAGGGGACCCCTCTCTGGAAACACCATATATTTT.